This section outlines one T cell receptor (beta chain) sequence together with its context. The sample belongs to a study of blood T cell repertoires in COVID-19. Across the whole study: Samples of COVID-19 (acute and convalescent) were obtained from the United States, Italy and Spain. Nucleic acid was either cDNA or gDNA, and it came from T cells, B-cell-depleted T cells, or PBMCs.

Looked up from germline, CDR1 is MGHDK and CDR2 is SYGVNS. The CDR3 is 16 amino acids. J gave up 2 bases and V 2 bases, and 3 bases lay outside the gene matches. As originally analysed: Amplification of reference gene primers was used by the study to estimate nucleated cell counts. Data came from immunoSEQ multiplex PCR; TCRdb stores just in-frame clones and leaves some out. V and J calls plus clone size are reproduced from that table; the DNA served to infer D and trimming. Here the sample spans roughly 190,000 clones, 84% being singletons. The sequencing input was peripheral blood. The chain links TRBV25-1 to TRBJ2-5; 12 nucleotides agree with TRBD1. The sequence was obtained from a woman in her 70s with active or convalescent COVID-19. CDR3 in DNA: TGTGCCAGCAGTGAAAGGGACAGGGGGCCGCAAGAGACCCAGTACTTC. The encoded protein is CASSERDRGPQETQYF.